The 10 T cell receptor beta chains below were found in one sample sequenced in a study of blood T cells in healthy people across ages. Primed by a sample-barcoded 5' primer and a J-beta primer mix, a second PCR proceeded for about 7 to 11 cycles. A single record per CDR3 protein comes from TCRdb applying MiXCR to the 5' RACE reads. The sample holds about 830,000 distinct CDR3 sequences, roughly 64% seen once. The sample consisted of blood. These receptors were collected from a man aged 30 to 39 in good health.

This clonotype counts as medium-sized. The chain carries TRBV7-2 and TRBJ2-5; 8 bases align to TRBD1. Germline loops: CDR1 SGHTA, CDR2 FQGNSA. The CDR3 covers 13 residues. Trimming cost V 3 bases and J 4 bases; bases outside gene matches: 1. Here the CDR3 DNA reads TGTGCCAGCAGCTTTACAGGGGGAGAGACCCAGTACTTC. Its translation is CASSFTGGETQYF.

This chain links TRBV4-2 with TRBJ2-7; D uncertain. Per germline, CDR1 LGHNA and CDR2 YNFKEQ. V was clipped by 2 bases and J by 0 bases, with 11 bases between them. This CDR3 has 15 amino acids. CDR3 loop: CASSQLRQSSYEQYF. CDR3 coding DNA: TGTGCCAGCAGCCAACTGCGGCAAAGCTCCTACGAGCAGTACTTC.

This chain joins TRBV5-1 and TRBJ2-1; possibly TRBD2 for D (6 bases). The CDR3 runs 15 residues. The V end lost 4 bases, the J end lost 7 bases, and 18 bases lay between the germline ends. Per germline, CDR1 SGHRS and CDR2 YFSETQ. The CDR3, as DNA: TGCGCCAGCAGCGTTTCGGGGGAAACTGTTAATGAGCAGTTCTTC. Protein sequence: CASSVSGETVNEQFF.

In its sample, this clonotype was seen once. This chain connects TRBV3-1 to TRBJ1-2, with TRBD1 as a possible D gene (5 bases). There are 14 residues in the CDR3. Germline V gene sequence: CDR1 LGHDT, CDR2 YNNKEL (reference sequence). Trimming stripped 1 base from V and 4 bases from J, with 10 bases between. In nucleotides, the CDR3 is TGTGCCAGCAGCCAAGCTACGGGGGTCTATGGCTACACCTTC. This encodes CASSQATGVYGYTF.

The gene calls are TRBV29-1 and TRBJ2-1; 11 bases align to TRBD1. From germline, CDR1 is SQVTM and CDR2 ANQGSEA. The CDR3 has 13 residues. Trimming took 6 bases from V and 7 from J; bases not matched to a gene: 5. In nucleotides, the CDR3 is TGCAGCGTGGGAGGGACAGGGGGGAATGAGCAGTTCTTC. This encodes CSVGGTGGNEQFF.

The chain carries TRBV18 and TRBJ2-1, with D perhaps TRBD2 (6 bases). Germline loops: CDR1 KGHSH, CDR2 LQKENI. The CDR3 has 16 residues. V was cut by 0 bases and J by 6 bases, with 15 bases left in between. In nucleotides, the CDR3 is TGTGCCAGCTCACCACCCGGAGGGAGAGGGCGCAATGAGCAGTTCTTC. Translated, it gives CASSPPGGRGRNEQFF.

In nucleotides, the CDR3 is TGCAGTGCTAGAGTGGGACTAGCGGGACACAATGAGCAGTTCTTC. Translation: CSARVGLAGHNEQFF. The chain recombines TRBV20-1 with TRBJ2-1; 13 bases agree with TRBD2. Unmatched junction bases numbered 2, after V lost 1 base and J lost 5 bases. CDR3 length equals 15 residues. Germline V CDR1 and CDR2: DFQATT, SNEGSKA (reference sequence).

CDR3 sequence: CASSLVSTKNIQYF. The CDR3 region has the DNA TGTGCCAGCAGCTTAGTCTCCACCAAAAACATTCAGTACTTC. V gene TRBV7-2 combines with J gene TRBJ2-4; D unresolved. Per the germline V gene, CDR1 is SGHTA and CDR2 is FQGNSA. The germline V and J ends were trimmed by 1 base and 2 bases, with 6 bases remaining between them. This CDR3 has 14 amino acids.

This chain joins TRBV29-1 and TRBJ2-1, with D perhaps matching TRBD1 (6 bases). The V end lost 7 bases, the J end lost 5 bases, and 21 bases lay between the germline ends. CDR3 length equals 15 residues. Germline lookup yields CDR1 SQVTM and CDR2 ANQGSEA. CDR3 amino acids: CSAWLYRVSNNEQFF. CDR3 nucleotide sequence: TGCAGCGCATGGCTTTACAGGGTCAGTAACAATGAGCAGTTCTTC.

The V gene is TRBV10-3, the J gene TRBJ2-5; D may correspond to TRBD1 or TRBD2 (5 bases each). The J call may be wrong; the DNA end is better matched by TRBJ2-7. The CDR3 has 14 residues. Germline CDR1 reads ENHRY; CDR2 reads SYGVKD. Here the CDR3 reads CAIKGSGTSYEQYF. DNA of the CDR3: TGTGCCATCAAAGGGTCGGGGACGAGCTACGAGCAGTACTTC.